Listed here are 28 T cell receptor beta chains from one sample, sequenced in a study of T cells expressing NK-cell markers. TCRdb re-called the 5' RACE reads and shows each CDR3 protein once, DNA omitted. The sample includes 200,000 to 300,000 distinct CDR3 sequences. Source material: blood T cells: a sorted CD56 or NKG2C T cell subset, CD4+ or CD8+ T cells, or bulk PBMC T cells (not recorded which). These receptors all stem from a man aged 18 to 30 in good health.

This chain connects TRBV4-3 to TRBJ2-1. From germline, CDR1 is LGHNA and CDR2 YSLEER. This CDR3 contains 13 residues. CDR3: CASSQALRDEQFF.

The chain couples TRBV12-3 or TRBV12-4 to TRBJ2-3; checking the TCRdb D call of TRBD1 is not possible without DNA. The CDR3 spans 14 residues. The CDR3 sequence is CASSPPPSTDTQYF.

V is TRBV7-2 and J is TRBJ2-7; TCRdb outputs TRBD2, but without DNA this stays unchecked. The CDR3 sequence is 14 residues long. Germline CDR1 and CDR2: SGHTA and FQGNSA. The CDR3 loop reads CASSSGTLAYEQYF.

The chain carries TRBV2 and TRBJ2-2; lacking DNA, the TRBD1 call made by TCRdb goes unchecked. The CDR3 contains 17 residues. CDR1 is SNHLY and CDR2 is FYNNEI in the germline V gene. Here the CDR3 reads CASTLRRGQGTNGELFF.

The V gene is TRBV19, the J gene TRBJ2-1; the D call from TCRdb, TRBD2, cannot be confirmed without DNA. CDR1 and CDR2 from the germline V gene are LNHDA and SQIVND (reference sequence). The CDR3 extends over 14 amino acids. The CDR3 protein is CASNRGEAVNEQFF.

The chain has TRBV12-3 or TRBV12-4 and TRBJ2-1; as DNA is missing, the TRBD1 call by TCRdb cannot be tested. The CDR3 sequence is 14 residues long. This CDR3 is CASGALSSYNEQFF.

This chain links TRBV3-1 with TRBJ2-6; lacking DNA, the TRBD1 call made by TCRdb goes unchecked. CDR1 is LGHDT and CDR2 is YNNKEL in the germline V gene (reference sequence). The CDR3 sequence is 17 residues long. The CDR3 loop is CASSQPGVGSGANVLTF. The full variable domain, in which reference TRBV3-1 and TRBJ2-6 provide the parts outside the CDR3, is DTAVSQTPKYLVTQMGNDKSIKCEQNLGHDTMYWYKQDSKKFLKIMFSYNNKELIINETVPNRFSPKSPDKAHLNLHINSLELGDSAVYFCASSQPGVGSGANVLTFGAGSRLTVL.

The rearrangement uses TRBV6-1 and TRBJ1-1; TCRdb's D call, TRBD1, is unchecked because there is no DNA. CDR1 MNHNS and CDR2 SASEGT come from the germline V gene. The CDR3 runs to 13 residues. The CDR3: CASSAGQFTEAFF.

The chain combines TRBV29-1 with TRBJ1-2; TCRdb's D call of TRBD1 is untestable without DNA. The CDR3 is 12 amino acids. CDR1 SQVTM and CDR2 ANQGSEA come from the germline V gene. The CDR3 protein is CSVAGQSYGYTF.

The chain employs TRBV7-2 and TRBJ2-1; TCRdb calls TRBD2, which cannot be checked without DNA. The CDR3 extends over 15 amino acids. Germline loops: CDR1 SGHTA, CDR2 FQGNSA. The CDR3 region is CASSKGTSRNNEQFF. The full variable domain, its missing parts supplied by reference TRBV7-2 and TRBJ2-1, is GAGVSQSPSNKVTEKGKDVELRCDPISGHTALYWYRQSLGQGLEFLIYFQGNSAPDKSGLPSDRFSAERTGGSVSTLTIQRTQQEDSAVYLCASSKGTSRNNEQFFGPGTRLTVL.

The chain is built from TRBV7-8 and TRBJ2-3; checking the TCRdb D call of TRBD2 is not possible without DNA. The CDR3 runs to 17 residues. Germline-derived CDR1 and CDR2 are SGHVS and FQNEAQ. The CDR3 sequence is CASSLPPSGRAADTQYF.

The chain recombines TRBV5-1 with TRBJ2-3; TCRdb reports TRBD2, a call that lacks DNA to check it against. CDR1 and CDR2 (germline): SGHRS, YFSETQ. This CDR3 spans 17 amino acids. The CDR3: CASSSGLRAFSTDTQYF.

The chain employs TRBV20-1 and TRBJ2-7; there is no DNA to check the TCRdb D call of TRBD2. The CDR3 spans 15 residues. Germline CDR1 is DFQATT and CDR2 is SNEGSKA (reference sequence). This CDR3 reads CSARHSGRSSYEQYF.

V and J are TRBV12-3 or TRBV12-4 and TRBJ2-3; the TRBD2 assignment by TCRdb is unverifiable without DNA. CDR3 length: 16 amino acids. Here the CDR3 reads CASSSAASGSTDTQYF.

The chain links TRBV7-8 to TRBJ1-5. The CDR3 contains 15 residues. In germline, CDR1 is SGHVS, CDR2 FQNEAQ. CDR3 residues: CASSLTSGWGQPQHF.

The chain links TRBV12-3 or TRBV12-4 to TRBJ1-2. The CDR3 totals 15 residues. Here the CDR3 reads CASSGQERPYIGYTF.

The chain employs TRBV12-3 or TRBV12-4 and TRBJ2-1; TCRdb names TRBD2, which stays unverified in the absence of DNA. CDR3 length: 17 residues. This chain's CDR3 is CASSLGMGLATYNEQFF.

The chain carries TRBV20-1 and TRBJ1-1. The CDR3 covers 15 residues. CDR1 is DFQATT and CDR2 is SNEGSKA in the germline V gene (reference sequence). CDR3 residues: CSARDPAGMNTEAFF.

CDR3 amino acids: CASSPMRGEKLFF. The chain uses TRBV18 and TRBJ1-4; TCRdb's D call, TRBD1, is unchecked because there is no DNA. CDR1 is KGHSH, CDR2 LQKENI, per germline. This CDR3 comprises 13 residues.

The gene calls are TRBV19 and TRBJ2-1; there is no DNA to check the TCRdb D call of TRBD2. Per germline, CDR1 LNHDA and CDR2 SQIVND (reference sequence). The CDR3 has 16 amino acids. CDR3 sequence: CASSKAASGLNNEQFF. Variable domain in full (rest from reference TRBV19 and TRBJ2-1): DGGITQSPKYLFRKEGQNVTLSCEQNLNHDAMYWYRQDPGQGLRLIYYSQIVNDFQKGDIAEGYSVSREKKESFPLTVTSAQKNPTAFYLCASSKAASGLNNEQFFGPGTRLTVL.

This rearrangement joins TRBV12-3 or TRBV12-4 to TRBJ2-1; there is no DNA to check the TCRdb D call of TRBD2. CDR3 length equals 14 residues. CDR3 residues: CASSLPAGGGEQFF.

The V call is TRBV6-5, the J call TRBJ2-6; TCRdb's assignment of TRBD2 cannot be checked, as there is no DNA. Germline CDR1 reads MNHEY; CDR2 reads SVGAGI. The CDR3 consists of 17 residues. The CDR3 loop reads CASSYQSGGTGANVLTF.

The chain employs TRBV3-1 and TRBJ2-1. The V gene's germline CDR1 is LGHDT and CDR2 YNNKEL (reference sequence). The CDR3 spans 12 residues. The CDR3 loop reads CASSQGVSEQFF.

This chain links TRBV7-8 with TRBJ1-1. Germline-derived CDR1 and CDR2 are SGHVS and FQNEAQ. The CDR3 totals 11 residues. The CDR3: CASTFNTEAFF.

The chain is built from TRBV5-1 and TRBJ2-1; lacking DNA, the TRBD2 call made by TCRdb goes unchecked. The CDR3 covers 18 residues. Germline CDR1 and CDR2: SGHRS and YFSETQ. CDR3 region: CASSFLSLGLADYNEQFF.

The CDR3 sequence: CASSPFTGQAQETQYF. The chain employs TRBV3-1 and TRBJ2-5; TCRdb gives TRBD1 as the D gene, but with no DNA this cannot be confirmed. CDR1 is LGHDT, CDR2 YNNKEL, per germline (reference sequence). The CDR3 spans 16 residues.

The V call is TRBV6-1, the J call TRBJ2-3; TCRdb's D call of TRBD1 is untestable without DNA. The CDR3 runs to 13 residues. The V gene's germline CDR1 is MNHNS and CDR2 SASEGT. The CDR3 reads CASRPRGTDTQYF.

The chain joins TRBV28 to TRBJ2-2; TCRdb gives TRBD2 as the D gene, but with no DNA this cannot be confirmed. Germline V gene sequence: CDR1 MDHEN, CDR2 SYDVKM. This CDR3 has 20 residues. CDR3 protein: CASSPYPGLAGGRNTGELFF.